The 17 T cell receptor beta chains given below trace back to one sample, sequenced in a study of post-analysis software for immune sequencing data. Points from the study as a whole: A few TRBV segments appeared more often in patients than in controls, and TRBV5-6, TRBV5-1 and TRBV20-1 were among these.

Their target antigens are unknown. The authors incorporated unique molecular identifiers into the TCR beta cDNA libraries. TCRdb fed the PCR reads into MiXCR, producing one record per CDR3 protein. The table includes roughly 600,000 distinct CDR3 sequences, about 44% detected once. The material sequenced was blood. The receptor source for this set is a girl aged 10 to 17 with multiple sclerosis.

V and J are TRBV7-9 and TRBJ2-7; TRBD2 matches 7 bases. The V and J ends lost 5 bases and 4 bases, in that order; junction bases with no gene match: 8. The CDR3 contains 14 residues. From germline, CDR1 is SEHNR and CDR2 FQNEAQ (reference sequence). The chain's CDR3 is CASSPWTSRYEQYF. As DNA, the CDR3 is TGTGCCAGCAGCCCTTGGACTAGTAGGTACGAGCAGTACTTC.

The chain employs TRBV12-3 or TRBV12-4 and TRBJ2-1; 12 bases are a match to TRBD2. This CDR3 is built from 17 residues. V dropped 8 bases and J dropped 3; count of bases not matched to a gene: 11. This CDR3 reads CASSIPGTSGRYNEQFF. In DNA form, the CDR3 reads TGTGCCAGCTCCATCCCTGGGACTAGCGGGCGCTACAATGAGCAGTTCTTC.

V is TRBV6-5 and J is TRBJ1-2, with TRBD1 identical over 8 bases. CDR3 length equals 14 residues. Germline trimming cut 6 bases from V and 5 bases from J; bases unmatched to any gene: 8. The germline CDR1 and CDR2 sequences are MNHEY and SVGAGI. The CDR3 loop is CASRADRGVYGYTF. The CDR3 DNA is TGTGCCAGCAGGGCCGACAGGGGAGTGTATGGCTACACCTTC.

This clonotype was counted at least ten times. This chain connects TRBV4-2 to TRBJ2-7; D might be TRBD2 (5 bases). Germline V gene lookup returns CDR1 LGHNA and CDR2 YNFKEQ. This CDR3 has 14 residues. Trimming stripped 0 bases from V and 0 bases from J, with 6 bases between. CDR3 sequence reads: CASSQDLASYEQYF. DNA of the CDR3: TGTGCCAGCAGCCAAGATCTAGCCTCCTACGAGCAGTACTTC.

This clonotype was picked up a small number of times. In DNA, the CDR3 is TGTGCCAGCAGTTCCGACAGGACATTGGGTCAGCCCCAGCATTTT. Translating gives CASSSDRTLGQPQHF. This chain uses TRBV7-9 with TRBJ1-5, with a possible D match to TRBD1 (6 bases). Germline lookup yields CDR1 SEHNR and CDR2 FQNEAQ (reference sequence). Trimming cost V 6 bases and J 6 bases, with 18 bases left between them. The CDR3 contains 15 residues.

The CDR3 sequence is CSVCGRVQETQYF. CDR3 coding DNA: TGCAGCGTTTGTGGTAGAGTCCAAGAGACCCAGTACTTC. The chain joins TRBV29-1 to TRBJ2-5; D not resolved. Germline V gives CDR1 SQVTM, CDR2 ANQGSEA. V shed 5 bases and J shed 1 base, with 11 bases lying between them. The CDR3 has 13 amino acids.

This rearrangement joins TRBV20-1 to TRBJ2-6; D is unclear. The CDR3 sequence is 13 residues long. CDR1 and CDR2 from the germline V gene are DFQATT and SNEGSKA (reference sequence). This CDR3 reads CSAQKAGANVLTF. CDR3 in DNA: TGCAGCGCCCAAAAGGCTGGGGCCAACGTCCTGACTTTC.

This clonotype showed up just a few times. This sequence joins TRBV6-1 and TRBJ1-1; TRBD1 aligns across 7 bases. Unmatched junction bases numbered 17, after V lost 10 bases and J lost 0 bases. CDR1 MNHNS and CDR2 SASEGT come from the germline V gene. This CDR3 comprises 17 residues. The CDR3 region is CAIRRGQTIRMNTEAFF. For the CDR3, the DNA is TGTGCCATCCGGCGGGGACAGACTATTCGCATGAACACTGAAGCTTTCTTT.

The gene calls are TRBV5-1 and TRBJ2-7; 10 nucleotides line up with TRBD2. This CDR3 has 17 residues. V lost 0 bases and J lost 3; bases outside the gene matches: 9. Germline CDR1 reads SGHRS; CDR2 reads YFSETQ. The CDR3 reads CASSLAPGLALNYEQYF. The CDR3 bases are TGCGCCAGCAGCTTGGCCCCGGGACTAGCGCTAAACTACGAGCAGTACTTC.

This clonotype was counted between two and nine times. This rearrangement joins TRBV11-2 to TRBJ2-7; 7 bases fit TRBD1. Germline CDR1 and CDR2: SGHAT and FQNNGV. The CDR3 covers 15 residues. V lost 0 bases and J lost 2; bases outside the gene matches: 4. The CDR3 protein is CASSLDPGQTYEQYF. The CDR3 DNA sequence: TGTGCCAGCAGCTTAGACCCGGGACAGACCTACGAGCAGTACTTC.

DNA for the CDR3: TGTGCCAGCAGAAGACAGGGCCACGGCGAGCAGTACTTC. Encoded protein: CASRRQGHGEQYF. The rearrangement joins TRBV12-3 or TRBV12-4 to TRBJ2-7, with TRBD1 matching over 7 bases. Unmatched junction bases numbered 8, after V lost 6 bases and J lost 6 bases. This CDR3 contains 13 residues.

This clonotype showed up just a few times. The chain carries TRBV4-1 and TRBJ1-2; 7 bases align to TRBD1. Germline V gene data show CDR1 as MGHRA and CDR2 as YSYEKL. The length of the CDR3 is 15 residues. J gave up 3 bases and V 0 bases, and 4 bases lay outside the gene matches. This CDR3 reads CASSQDGTVYYGYTF. The CDR3 coding sequence is TGCGCCAGCAGCCAAGATGGGACAGTCTACTATGGCTACACCTTC.

The gene calls are TRBV5-1 and TRBJ1-1; 11 positions agree with TRBD1. The germline V gene encodes CDR1 SGHRS and CDR2 YFSETQ. The CDR3 length is 15 residues. Trimming cost V 4 bases and J 3 bases; bases outside gene matches: 5. As DNA, the CDR3 is TGCGCCAGCAGCCGGACAGGGGGCGCGGACACTGAAGCTTTCTTT. Amino acid sequence: CASSRTGGADTEAFF.

Points on this clonotype: One end of the junction fails to match germline, which may point to a read error. The chain uses TRBV20-1 and TRBJ2-3; the match to TRBD1 covers 7 bases. There are 17 residues in the CDR3. Germline values: CDR1 DFQATT, CDR2 SNEGSKA (reference sequence). The CDR3 DNA is TGCAGTGCTAGAAACAGGGGCCCAAAGGGTTTTCCAGACACGCAGTATTTT. Translation: CSARNRGPKGFPDTQYF.

This clonotype was picked up many times. This chain connects TRBV5-1 to TRBJ2-7; 11 nucleotides line up with TRBD2. V lost 2 bases to trimming and J lost 3 bases; unmatched junction nucleotides: 1. The CDR3 runs to 14 residues. CDR1 and CDR2 from the germline V gene are SGHRS and YFSETQ. The CDR3 here is CASSFGTSGYEQYF. The CDR3 DNA reads TGCGCCAGCAGCTTTGGGACTAGCGGCTACGAGCAGTACTTC.

The V and J genes are TRBV12-3 or TRBV12-4 and TRBJ2-5; D is uncertain. This CDR3 has 12 residues. Between the trimmed V and J ends, which lost 8 bases and 2 bases, there was a span of 9 bases. CDR3 residues: CASGQLQETQYF. DNA for the CDR3: TGTGCCAGCGGGCAGCTACAAGAGACCCAGTACTTC.

This clonotype was recorded at least ten times. The chain recombines TRBV20-1 with TRBJ2-5, with unresolved D. Per germline, CDR1 DFQATT and CDR2 SNEGSKA (reference sequence). Deletions cut 0 bases from V and 4 bases from J, with 9 bases between. This CDR3 is 13 amino acids long. CDR3: CSAREGGSETQYF. CDR3 DNA: TGCAGTGCTAGAGAGGGCGGATCAGAGACCCAGTACTTC.